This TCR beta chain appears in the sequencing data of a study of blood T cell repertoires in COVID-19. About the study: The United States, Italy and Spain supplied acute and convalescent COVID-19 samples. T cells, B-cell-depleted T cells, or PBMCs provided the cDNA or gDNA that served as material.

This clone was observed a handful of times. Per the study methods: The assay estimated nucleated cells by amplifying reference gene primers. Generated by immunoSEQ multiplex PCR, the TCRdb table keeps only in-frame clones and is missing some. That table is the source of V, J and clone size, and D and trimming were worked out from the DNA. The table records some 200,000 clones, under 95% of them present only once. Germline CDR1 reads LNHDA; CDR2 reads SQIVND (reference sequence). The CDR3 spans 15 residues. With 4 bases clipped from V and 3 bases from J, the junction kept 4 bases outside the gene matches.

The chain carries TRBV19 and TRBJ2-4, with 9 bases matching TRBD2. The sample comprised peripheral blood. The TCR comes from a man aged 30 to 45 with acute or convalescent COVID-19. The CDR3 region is CASSTRSGSKNIQYF. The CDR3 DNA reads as TGTGCCAGTAGTACACGTAGCGGGAGCAAAAACATTCAGTACTTC.